This T cell receptor (beta chain) came from a study of blood T cell repertoires in COVID-19. The method was immunoSEQ multiplex PCR; TCRdb's version includes in-frame clones alone and lacks a portion of them. Here the sample spans hundreds of thousands of clones, 88% being singletons. The CDR3 spans 13 residues. Trimming cost V 4 bases and J 6 bases, with 12 bases left between them. Germline values: CDR1 MNHEY, CDR2 SMNVEV (reference sequence). This clone was seen once. The chain employs TRBV27 and TRBJ1-2; a weak D match, TRBD1 (6 bases). The sequenced sample consisted of peripheral blood. The source of this sequence is a man in his forties with acute or convalescent COVID-19. CDR3: CASSYRVRDGYTF. The CDR3 nucleotides read TGTGCCAGCAGTTACAGGGTACGTGATGGCTACACCTTC.